Sequencing of this T cell receptor (beta chain) was carried out in a study of T cell repertoires in cytomegalovirus infection. Background on the study: Evidence of both CMV infection and a matching HLA type came from public TCR beta signatures. Regarding the study as a whole: Across the ex vivo response, the dominant clonotypes were HLA-C-restricted CMV-specific TCR beta clonotypes.

Comment on this clonotype: Its antigen is unidentified.

Germline CDR1 SQVTM, CDR2 ANQGSEA. This CDR3 is built from 13 residues. Trimming cost V 0 bases and J 4 bases, with 9 bases left between them. TCRdb recomputed calls from the reads with MiXCR, one row per CDR3 protein. The data contain 200,000 or so distinct CDR3 sequences, 28% of them singletons. Sequenced material: PBMCs. The V gene is TRBV29-1, the J gene TRBJ1-2; D gene ambiguous. This receptor was taken from a human donor in good health (CMV status not recorded). Some clones in this sample may be carry-over from other donors' samples. The CDR3 loop is CSVEDTGSYGYTF. In DNA, the CDR3 is TGCAGCGTTGAAGATACCGGGAGCTATGGCTACACCTTC.